The 11 T cell receptor beta chains below were found in one sample sequenced in a study of cytomegalovirus exposure and HLA in healthy donors. The study ran its PCR with 60 Vbeta and 13 Jbeta primers. Produced via immunoSEQ multiplex PCR; TCRdb's table is partial and in-frame only. Its listing shows tens of thousands of clones. Sequenced material: PBMCs. The receptors originated from a male donor in good health and CMV-seronegative.

The chain uses TRBV9 and TRBJ1-4; D is possibly TRBD1 (6 bases). The CDR3 is made up of 15 amino acids. Germline V lookup: CDR1 SGDLS, CDR2 YYNGEE. Trimming pared 0 bases from V and 5 bases from J, leaving 11 bases between. CDR3 DNA: TGTGCCAGCAGCGTAGCCGGGACATCGAATGAAAAACTGTTTTTT. Translation: CASSVAGTSNEKLFF.

The rearrangement joins TRBV11-2 to TRBJ2-7; 7 bases agree with TRBD1. J gave up 0 bases and V 5 bases, and 7 bases lay outside the gene matches. Germline CDR1 is SGHAT and CDR2 is FQNNGV. The CDR3 runs 15 residues. CDR3 sequence reads: CASSLTGLSSYEQYF. CDR3 nucleotides: TGTGCCAGCAGCCTGACAGGGCTAAGCTCCTACGAGCAGTACTTC.

This chain joins TRBV9 and TRBJ1-2; 8 nucleotides match TRBD1. The germline V gene has CDR1 SGDLS and CDR2 YYNGEE. The CDR3 runs 13 residues. The J segment lost 5 bases and the V segment lost 4 bases, leaving 4 bases of the junction unmatched. The CDR3 sequence is CASSPTGEYGYTF. DNA of the CDR3: TGTGCCAGCAGCCCGACAGGGGAATATGGCTACACCTTC.

The chain combines TRBV4-2 with TRBJ1-1; 7 nucleotides align to TRBD1. The CDR3 is made up of 16 amino acids. Germline V lookup: CDR1 LGHNA, CDR2 YNFKEQ. V dropped 3 bases and J dropped 3; count of bases not matched to a gene: 10. For the CDR3, the DNA is TGTGCCAGCAGCCACCTTAGACAGGGATCGGACACTGAAGCTTTCTTT. Translated, it gives CASSHLRQGSDTEAFF.

V is TRBV4-1 and J is TRBJ1-4, with 11 bases identical to TRBD1. Germline CDR1 MGHRA, CDR2 YSYEKL. The CDR3 spans 13 residues. The V gene end was trimmed by 8 bases and the J gene end by 6 bases; junction bases not matched to a gene: 2. The CDR3 DNA sequence: TGCGCCAGCTCGGGACAGGGGGATGAAAAACTGTTTTTT. This encodes CASSGQGDEKLFF.

The chain carries TRBV14 and TRBJ2-1; 10 bases are a match to TRBD2. CDR1 SGHDN and CDR2 FVKESK come from the germline V gene. With V trimmed by 1 base and J by 10 bases, 4 bases remained unmatched. This CDR3 has 14 amino acids. The CDR3 region is CASSQVVAGGEQFF. In nucleotides, the CDR3 is TGTGCCAGCAGCCAAGTTGTAGCGGGGGGCGAGCAGTTCTTC.

This rearrangement joins TRBV5-4 to TRBJ2-7; D is possibly TRBD1 (6 bases). V gave up 5 bases and J gave up 3 bases, with 21 bases separating them. The CDR3 has 16 residues. Germline V gives CDR1 SGHNT, CDR2 YYREEE (reference sequence). The CDR3 loop reads CASSVGGRTKVYEQYF. The DNA for the CDR3 is TGTGCCAGCAGTGTTGGGGGCAGGACGAAGGTCTACGAGCAGTACTTC.

V and J are TRBV5-3 and TRBJ1-5; no definite D call. TRBV5-3 is given ORF status, its function remaining uncertain. The CDR3 spans 12 residues. Trimming left V 2 bases short and J 9 bases short, with 9 bases between. The DNA for the CDR3 is TGTGCCAGAAGCTTACTAGCAGGGCCCCAGCATTTT. It codes for CARSLLAGPQHF.

The chain links TRBV5-1 to TRBJ1-2, with D tentatively TRBD1 (5 bases). There are 15 residues in the CDR3. Germline V gene sequence: CDR1 SGHRS, CDR2 YFSETQ. V lost 0 bases to trimming and J lost 2 bases, with 11 bases between them. CDR3 loop: CASSLGGTENYGYTF. The CDR3 nucleotides are TGCGCCAGCAGCTTGGGCGGGACGGAGAACTATGGCTACACCTTC.

The chain recombines TRBV7-2 with TRBJ2-3, with 7 bases identical to TRBD2. Germline CDR1 reads SGHTA; CDR2 reads FQGNSA. The CDR3 is 16 residues long. V was pared by 4 bases and J by 2 bases, with 9 bases of the junction left unmatched. The CDR3 bases are TGTGCCAGCAGCTCCCCAAGCGGGGTACACACAGATACGCAGTATTTT. This encodes CASSSPSGVHTDTQYF.

In the case of this clone: Its ends do not fully match the called genes, so a read error is possible. The gene calls are TRBV28 and TRBJ1-1, with 10 bases aligning to TRBD1. This CDR3 spans 15 amino acids. Germline CDR1 is MDHEN and CDR2 is SYDVKM. The CDR3 nucleotides read TGTGCCAGCAGTCCGAGACAGGGGGCTTGGACTGAAGATTTCTTT. Protein product: CASSPRQGAWTEDFF.